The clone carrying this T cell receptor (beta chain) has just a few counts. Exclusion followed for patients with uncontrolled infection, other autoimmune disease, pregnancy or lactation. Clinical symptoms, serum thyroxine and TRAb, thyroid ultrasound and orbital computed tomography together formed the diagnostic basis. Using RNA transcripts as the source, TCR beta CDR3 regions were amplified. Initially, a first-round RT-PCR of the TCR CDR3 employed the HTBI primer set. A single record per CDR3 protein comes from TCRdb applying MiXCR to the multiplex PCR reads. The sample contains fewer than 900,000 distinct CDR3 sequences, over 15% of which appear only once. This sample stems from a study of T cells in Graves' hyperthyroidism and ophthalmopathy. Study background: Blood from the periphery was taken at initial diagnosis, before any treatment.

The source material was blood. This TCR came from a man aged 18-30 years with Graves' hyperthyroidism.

CDR3 amino acids: CASSLGRGSQQETQYF. CDR3 nucleotide sequence: TGCGCCAGCAGCTTGGGGCGCGGGAGTCAACAAGAGACCCAGTACTTC. The chain combines TRBV5-1 with TRBJ2-5; 7 nucleotides line up with TRBD2. This CDR3 is 16 amino acids long. Germline CDR1 reads SGHRS; CDR2 reads YFSETQ. Trimming cost V 0 bases and J 2 bases; bases outside gene matches: 7.